This T cell receptor (beta chain) emerged from a study of regulatory T cells in long-lasting Graves disease. Arm-PCR with iRepertoire HTBI primers amplified the CDR3 regions for these TCR beta libraries. TCRdb redid the calling of the multiplex PCR reads with MiXCR, one entry per CDR3 protein. The sample consists of a few hundred thousand distinct CDR3 sequences, over 12% of them appearing once. Time point of the sample: newly diagnosed GD, antithyroid drugs for less than 3 months. PBMC-extracted RNA yielded the TCR library. EDTA tubes were used for drawing around 9 milliliters of peripheral blood. The CDR3 has 15 amino acids. Per germline, CDR1 SNHLY and CDR2 FYNNEI. V was trimmed by 2 bases and J by 6 bases, leaving 16 bases between them. This clonotype was recorded many times. Its cognate antigen is unknown. General study findings and limits: Persistent patients had more shared public clonotypes (approximately 2,700) than new patients (around 1,000). Limited samples may have lowered accuracy.

The same sample was also studied in work on T cells in Graves' hyperthyroidism and ophthalmopathy.

The chain recombines TRBV2 with TRBJ2-5; D is tentatively TRBD1 or TRBD2 (7 bases each). The sequences come from peripheral blood mononuclear cells (PBMCs), collected at new diagnosis, from a patient treated with antithyroid drugs. The TCR sequence derives from a woman in her thirties or forties with Graves disease. The CDR3 sequence: CASSERSRGGKTQYF. Written as DNA, the CDR3 is TGTGCCAGCAGTGAAAGGTCCAGGGGGGGGAAGACCCAGTACTTC.